This T cell receptor (beta chain) was identified in a study of monozygotic twins with inflammatory bowel disease. Study-wide findings and caveats: Since immunosuppressive treatments differed, patient repertoires may have gained added variability. For IBD patients, clonotypes shared with others were fewer than for healthy twins, especially with disease activity.

UMIs that had a 6-nucleotide sample barcode were put in using template switching. Researchers put TCRalpha and TCRbeta cDNA through two nested PCRs lasting roughly 16 and 10 cycles. TCRdb re-called the 5' RACE reads and catalogs CDR3 proteins one per entry, DNA excluded. The sample data list over 200,000 distinct CDR3 sequences. Turning to this clonotype: The antigen is unknown.

Sequencing was performed on blood. The clonotype comes from a human donor with ulcerative colitis or Crohn's disease, or a healthy co-twin of an affected twin (not recorded which).

CDR3 sequence: CASSFRDSNEKLFF. The chain recombines TRBV5-1 with TRBJ1-4; TCRdb returns TRBD1, unconfirmable since there is no DNA. Germline CDR1 and CDR2: SGHRS and YFSETQ. The CDR3 sequence is 14 residues long.